This entry describes one T cell receptor (beta chain). Treatment reported: some 20 received Ad26.COV2.S at low or high dose, single or two shots; several received placebo; per-sample allocation not given. Collection of the samples took place on day 63 after the first injection of vaccine or placebo. This sample is part of a study of Ad26.COV2.S vaccination and SARS-CoV-2 variants. As for the study in general: The study gave Ad26.COV2.S intramuscularly, once or twice 56 days apart.

The method was immunoSEQ multiplex PCR; TCRdb's version includes in-frame clones alone and lacks a portion of them. The sample shows 250,000 to 300,000 clones, approximately 87% of them seen only once. Sequencing was performed on peripheral blood, taken in a trial of Ad26.COV2.S vaccine versus placebo. The clonotype originates from a person between 18 and 59 years old who received the Ad26.COV2.S COVID-19 vaccine or a placebo.

This chain's CDR3 is CASSPGHGENTEAFF. Here the CDR3 DNA reads TGTGCCAGCTCACCAGGCCACGGGGAGAACACTGAAGCTTTCTTT. This chain joins TRBV18 and TRBJ1-1, with D uncertain. This CDR3 is built from 15 residues. V lost 2 bases and J lost 1, with 11 bases in between. Germline V lookup: CDR1 KGHSH, CDR2 LQKENI.